Listed here are 19 T cell receptor beta chains from one sample, sequenced in a study of blood T cells in healthy people across ages. For the second PCR, which ran for roughly 7 to 11 cycles, a sample-barcoded 5' primer and a J-beta primer mix were used. TCRdb itself ran the 5' RACE reads through MiXCR, one entry per CDR3 protein. In the table there are about 940,000 distinct CDR3 sequences, approximately 49% of which are singletons. The sample comprised blood. Source of these receptors: a man aged 25-40 years in good health.

In nucleotides, the CDR3 is TGTGCCAGCAGCTTAGCGCTGGGTCTCGGGCGCACAGATACGCAGTATTTT. As protein: CASSLALGLGRTDTQYF. The chain combines TRBV7-2 with TRBJ2-3; D gene uncertain. Trimming removed 0 bases at V and 1 base at J, with 14 bases between. There are 17 residues in the CDR3. Germline V gives CDR1 SGHTA, CDR2 FQGNSA.

This clonotype was observed at least ten times. This chain connects TRBV2 to TRBJ2-5, with 8 bases lining up with TRBD1. This CDR3 has 16 residues. The germline V gene encodes CDR1 SNHLY and CDR2 FYNNEI. With 3 bases clipped from V and 4 bases from J, the junction kept 10 bases outside the gene matches. The CDR3 reads CASSDGGQGWRETQYF. CDR3 bases: TGTGCCAGCAGTGACGGAGGACAGGGATGGCGAGAGACCCAGTACTTC.

This sequence joins TRBV5-1 and TRBJ2-1; TRBD2 matches 8 bases. The length of the CDR3 is 19 residues. The germline gives CDR1 SGHRS, CDR2 YFSETQ. V dropped 2 bases and J dropped 0; count of bases not matched to a gene: 13. Here the CDR3 reads CASSLHLSGEVPSYNEQFF. The DNA for the CDR3 is TGCGCCAGCAGCTTACACCTTAGCGGGGAGGTCCCCTCCTACAATGAGCAGTTCTTC.

Notes on this clonotype: One end of the junction varies from germline; a read error may be responsible. The chain combines TRBV7-2 with TRBJ2-1, with D tentatively TRBD1 (5 bases). CDR1 and CDR2 (germline): SGHTA, FQGNSA. The CDR3 is 16 amino acids. The DNA for the CDR3 is TGTGCCAGCAGTTTAATGGCGGCGGCAGGGCCCGATGAGCACTTCTTC. Amino acid sequence: CASSLMAAAGPDEHFF.

CDR3 bases: TGCGCCAGCAGTGGCAGGCCTGGGAGCACTGAAGCTTTCTTT. Residues: CASSGRPGSTEAFF. V gene TRBV5-1 combines with J gene TRBJ1-1; D remains ambiguous. The CDR3 has 14 amino acids. Germline assignment: CDR1 SGHRS and CDR2 YFSETQ. Between the trimmed V and J ends, which lost 5 bases and 4 bases, there was a span of 15 bases.

As concerns this clonotype: One junction end does not reproduce the germline sequence, and a read error may be involved. The chain has TRBV12-3 or TRBV12-4 and TRBJ2-1, with TRBD2 matching 7 bases. The CDR3 totals 13 residues. The CDR3 DNA is TGTGTCAGCAGCCCTAGCGGCTACAATGAGCAGTTCTTC. Protein sequence: CVSSPSGYNEQFF.

The gene calls are TRBV27 and TRBJ2-3; D possibly corresponds to TRBD1 (6 bases). V lost 6 bases to trimming and J lost 5 bases, with 18 bases between them. Germline CDR1 MNHEY, CDR2 SMNVEV (reference sequence). This CDR3 is built from 15 residues. In DNA form, the CDR3 reads TGTGCCAGCAGCACTCGGTGGGGGCCAGGAGATACGCAGTATTTT. Encoded protein: CASSTRWGPGDTQYF.

This clonotype was counted between two and nine times. The genes are TRBV28 and TRBJ1-6; 7 bases are shared with TRBD1. This CDR3 region has 14 residues. Germline V gene data show CDR1 as MDHEN and CDR2 as SYDVKM. The trim removed 6 bases at V and 5 bases at J, leaving 4 bases unmatched. This CDR3 is CASSLGQHNSPLHF. CDR3 coding DNA: TGTGCCAGCAGCCTGGGACAGCATAATTCACCCCTCCACTTT. The whole variable domain, remainder taken from reference TRBV28 and TRBJ1-6, is DVKVTQSSRYLVKRTGEKVFLECVQDMDHENMFWYRQDPGLGLRLIYFSYDVKMKEKGDIPEGYSVSREKKERFSLILESASTNQTSMYLCASSLGQHNSPLHFGNGTRLTVT.

This rearrangement joins TRBV6-5 to TRBJ2-2; 11 positions match TRBD2. The CDR3 is 15 amino acids. The V and J ends lost 4 bases and 7 bases, in that order; junction bases with no gene match: 5. Germline V lookup: CDR1 MNHEY, CDR2 SVGAGI. This CDR3 reads CASSSGTSGGGELFF. The CDR3 nucleotides read TGTGCCAGCAGTTCCGGGACTAGCGGAGGCGGGGAGCTGTTTTTT.

V is TRBV23-1 and J is TRBJ1-6; TRBD1 matches at 7 bases. TRBV23-1 is annotated as an ORF whose role is uncertain. This CDR3 comprises 16 residues. Trimming at V came to 4 bases and at J to 6 bases, leaving 9 bases not matched to a gene. The CDR3 region is CASSRGQPDFNSPLHF. The CDR3 region has the DNA TGCGCCAGCAGTCGGGGACAGCCAGATTTTAATTCACCCCTCCACTTT.

This clonotype came up a few times. The V gene is TRBV6-1, the J gene TRBJ2-1; D gene unclear. Looked up from germline, CDR1 is MNHNS and CDR2 is SASEGT. There are 12 residues in the CDR3. Trimming removed 6 bases from V and 4 bases from J, with 7 bases in between. The CDR3 here is CASSPKYNEQFF. The CDR3 DNA reads as TGTGCCAGCAGCCCCAAGTACAATGAGCAGTTCTTC.

V gene TRBV11-2 combines with J gene TRBJ2-7, with D perhaps TRBD1 (5 bases). V was trimmed by 3 bases and J by 0 bases, leaving 9 bases between them. The CDR3 is made up of 14 amino acids. CDR1 and CDR2 from the germline V gene are SGHAT and FQNNGV. Here the CDR3 reads CASSFGARSYEQYF. CDR3 bases: TGTGCCAGCAGCTTTGGGGCCCGCTCCTACGAGCAGTACTTC.

The chain couples TRBV20-1 to TRBJ2-1, with TRBD2 identical over 10 bases. Looked up from germline, CDR1 is DFQATT and CDR2 is SNEGSKA (reference sequence). This CDR3 has 13 residues. After removal of 4 bases from V and 8 bases from J, the junction contained 5 bases not matched to a gene. CDR3 sequence reads: CSATAGGRYEQFF. The CDR3 region has the DNA TGCAGTGCTACAGCGGGGGGGCGGTATGAGCAGTTCTTC.

This clonotype was found a few times. This chain uses TRBV7-2 with TRBJ2-7, with D tentatively TRBD1 (6 bases). The CDR3 consists of 15 residues. V was pared by 5 bases and J by 2 bases, with 16 bases between. Germline loops: CDR1 SGHTA, CDR2 FQGNSA. The CDR3 sequence is CASSERGTKAYEQYF. In DNA form, the CDR3 reads TGTGCCAGCAGCGAGAGGGGGACAAAAGCCTACGAGCAGTACTTC.

This chain connects TRBV3-1 to TRBJ2-5, with D possibly matching TRBD2 (5 bases). In germline, CDR1 is LGHDT, CDR2 YNNKEL (reference sequence). Deletions cut 3 bases from V and 11 bases from J, with 16 bases between. There are 13 residues in the CDR3. DNA for the CDR3: TGTGCCAGCAGCCAGGATTCGGGGTTAGGGCAGTACTTC. Protein sequence: CASSQDSGLGQYF.

The V gene is TRBV10-3, the J gene TRBJ1-2; the D gene is possibly TRBD1 (6 bases). The CDR3 contains 13 residues. The V end lost 6 bases, the J end lost 2 bases, and 10 bases lay between the germline ends. Germline V CDR1 and CDR2: ENHRY, SYGVKD. The CDR3 protein is CAISQDSNYGYTF. CDR3 DNA: TGTGCCATCAGCCAGGACAGCAACTATGGCTACACCTTC.

The chain links TRBV11-2 to TRBJ2-7; D remains unclear. This CDR3 has 13 residues. Looked up from germline, CDR1 is SGHAT and CDR2 is FQNNGV. The V and J ends lost 0 bases and 3 bases respectively, with 6 bases between them. CDR3 bases: TGTGCCAGCAGCTTAGACAGGTTCTACGAGCAGTACTTC. It yields the protein CASSLDRFYEQYF.

V and J are TRBV4-1 and TRBJ1-1; TRBD1 aligns across 9 bases. With 4 bases clipped from V and 0 bases from J, the junction kept 6 bases outside the gene matches. The CDR3 runs 16 residues. Per the germline V gene, CDR1 is MGHRA and CDR2 is YSYEKL. The CDR3 DNA sequence: TGCGCCAGCAGCCCTGGGGGACAGGGATTGAACACTGAAGCTTTCTTT. It is translated as CASSPGGQGLNTEAFF.

The chain couples TRBV6-6 to TRBJ1-5; D gene ambiguous. Germline loops: CDR1 MNHNY, CDR2 SVGAGI (reference sequence). The CDR3 consists of 12 residues. Trimming took off 6 bases at V and 7 bases at J, with 10 bases between the two ends. The CDR3 reads CASRTYEQPQHF. CDR3 in DNA: TGTGCCAGCAGAACATACGAGCAGCCCCAGCATTTT.